Listed below are T cell receptor beta chains from one sample, sequenced in a study of CD8 T cells in ankylosing spondylitis. TCRdb called the 5' RACE reads again in MiXCR, with one record for every CDR3 protein. The top ten clones hold around 3.4% of a sample with more than 500,000 distinct CDR3 sequences, approximately 5.3% of them seen once. The sample taken for sequencing was blood, either unsorted or a sorted T cell fraction (not recorded which). The receptors here all came from a male donor with ankylosing spondylitis. CDR3s include the opening cysteine and the closing phenylalanine or tryptophan. The order of the fields is clone size, J gene, D gene, V gene, CDR3 length, CDR3 DNA, CDR3 protein. D genes are given only for firm matches. Part of the rows lack a size; the others show once, few, many or a class for expanded clones.

clone size: few
J gene: TRBJ2-4
D gene: -
V gene: TRBV27
CDR3 length: 14
CDR3 DNA: TGCACCAGCATCCCAGGGAAGGCCAAAAACATTCAGTACTTC
CDR3 protein: CTSIPGKAKNIQYF

clone size: -
J gene: TRBJ2-7
D gene: TRBD2
V gene: TRBV19
CDR3 length: 14
CDR3 DNA: TGTGCCAGTAGTACGGGAGGGTACCCCTACGAGCAGTACTTC
CDR3 protein: CASSTGGYPYEQYF

clone size: few
J gene: TRBJ2-5
D gene: TRBD2
V gene: TRBV7-7
CDR3 length: 15
CDR3 DNA: TGTGCTAGCAGCTTAAGCGGGACGGGTCAAGAGACCCAGTACTTC
CDR3 protein: CASSLSGTGQETQYF

clone size: many
J gene: TRBJ1-4
D gene: -
V gene: TRBV6-5
CDR3 length: 15
CDR3 DNA: TGTGCCAGCAGTTTATCTTTGGACCGACCTGAAAAACTGTTTTTT
CDR3 protein: CASSLSLDRPEKLFF

clone size: few
J gene: TRBJ1-2
D gene: TRBD1
V gene: TRBV10-3
CDR3 length: 14
CDR3 DNA: TGTGCCATCAGCCCTTCCGGACAGGGCAATGGCTACACCTTC
CDR3 protein: CAISPSGQGNGYTF

clone size: -
J gene: TRBJ2-7
D gene: -
V gene: TRBV5-6
CDR3 length: 12
CDR3 DNA: TGTGCCAGCAGCTTGGGGCAATTCGAGCAGTACTTC
CDR3 protein: CASSLGQFEQYF

clone size: -
J gene: TRBJ2-5
D gene: -
V gene: TRBV7-2
CDR3 length: 14
CDR3 DNA: TGTGCCAGCAGCTCTCGGACGTTCACAGAGACCCAGTACTTC
CDR3 protein: CASSSRTFTETQYF

clone size: -
J gene: TRBJ1-4
D gene: TRBD1
V gene: TRBV9
CDR3 length: 16
CDR3 DNA: TGTGCCAGCAGCACCCGAAGATGGGACAGTATAGGAAAACTGTTTTTT
CDR3 protein: CASSTRRWDSIGKLFF

clone size: many
J gene: TRBJ2-3
D gene: -
V gene: TRBV4-3
CDR3 length: 14
CDR3 DNA: TGCGCCAGCAGCCAAGACTATTGGGGAGGTACGCAGTATTTT
CDR3 protein: CASSQDYWGGTQYF

clone size: many
J gene: TRBJ1-2
D gene: -
V gene: TRBV5-1
CDR3 length: 16
CDR3 DNA: TGCGCCAGCACCAGGAGTTCCGGGACGGCTGGGGATGGCTACACCTTC
CDR3 protein: CASTRSSGTAGDGYTF

clone size: few
J gene: TRBJ2-5
D gene: -
V gene: TRBV5-5
CDR3 length: 15
CDR3 DNA: TGTGCCAGCAGCCTTTCGGGGACCTACCAAGAGACCCAGTACTTC
CDR3 protein: CASSLSGTYQETQYF

clone size: many
J gene: TRBJ2-1
D gene: TRBD2
V gene: TRBV4-2
CDR3 length: 16
CDR3 DNA: TGTGCCAGCAGCCAAGGGGCTACTAGCGGGTACAATGAGCAGTTCTTC
CDR3 protein: CASSQGATSGYNEQFF

clone size: many
J gene: TRBJ2-7
D gene: TRBD2
V gene: TRBV5-1
CDR3 length: 16
CDR3 DNA: TGCGCCAGCAGCCTTGGGCTAGCGGGAGTGAGGTACGAGCAGTACTTC
CDR3 protein: CASSLGLAGVRYEQYF

clone size: many
J gene: TRBJ2-4
D gene: TRBD1
V gene: TRBV5-6
CDR3 length: 14
CDR3 DNA: TGTGCCAGCAGCTCAATTCTTGGGTGGGACAGGGCAACTTTC
CDR3 protein: CASSSILGWDRATF

clone size: many
J gene: TRBJ1-1
D gene: -
V gene: TRBV5-1
CDR3 length: 14
CDR3 DNA: TGCGCCAGCAGCTCTCAGGGGCACGGGCCTGAAGCTTTCTTT
CDR3 protein: CASSSQGHGPEAFF

clone size: many
J gene: TRBJ1-2
D gene: TRBD1
V gene: TRBV27
CDR3 length: 14
CDR3 DNA: TGTGCCAGCAGTCCACGACAGGGGTACTATGGCTACACCTTC
CDR3 protein: CASSPRQGYYGYTF

clone size: few
J gene: TRBJ2-1
D gene: -
V gene: TRBV9
CDR3 length: 13
CDR3 DNA: TGTGCCAGCAGCGTAGACGATTACAATGAGCAGTTCTTC
CDR3 protein: CASSVDDYNEQFF

clone size: -
J gene: TRBJ2-1
D gene: -
V gene: TRBV3-1
CDR3 length: 15
CDR3 DNA: TGTGCCAGCAGCCTAGAGGACACCGCCTACAATGAGCAGTTCTTC
CDR3 protein: CASSLEDTAYNEQFF

clone size: many
J gene: TRBJ1-1
D gene: -
V gene: TRBV28
CDR3 length: 14
CDR3 DNA: TGTGCCAGCAGTTTAGGGGGATTGACCACTGAAGCTTTCTTT
CDR3 protein: CASSLGGLTTEAFF

clone size: -
J gene: TRBJ2-5
D gene: -
V gene: TRBV2
CDR3 length: 15
CDR3 DNA: TGTGCCACCCAGTGGGTCAGACCGGTGGGAGAGACCCAGTACTTC
CDR3 protein: CATQWVRPVGETQYF

clone size: many
J gene: TRBJ2-1
D gene: TRBD2
V gene: TRBV5-1
CDR3 length: 16
CDR3 DNA: TGCGCCAGCAGCCCAATGCTAGCGGGGGGGCTCAATGAGCAGTTCTTC
CDR3 protein: CASSPMLAGGLNEQFF

clone size: many
J gene: TRBJ2-3
D gene: -
V gene: TRBV25-1
CDR3 length: 14
CDR3 DNA: TGTGCCAGCAGTGAAATGGAAAGCACAGATACGCAGTATTTT
CDR3 protein: CASSEMESTDTQYF

clone size: many
J gene: TRBJ2-3
D gene: -
V gene: TRBV21-1
CDR3 length: 18
CDR3 DNA: TGTGCCAGCAGCAACCGAGGGGGGACTAGCGGGGCCACAGATACGCAGTATTTT
CDR3 protein: CASSNRGGTSGATDTQYF

clone size: many
J gene: TRBJ1-1
D gene: -
V gene: TRBV9
CDR3 length: 15
CDR3 DNA: TGTGCCAGCAGCCCCCGGGGGGGGGAAGGCACTGAAGCTTTCTTT
CDR3 protein: CASSPRGGEGTEAFF

clone size: many
J gene: TRBJ2-4
D gene: -
V gene: TRBV27
CDR3 length: 15
CDR3 DNA: TGTGCCAGCAGTCGTTTCGGGAATATAAGGAACATTCAGTACTTC
CDR3 protein: CASSRFGNIRNIQYF

clone size: many
J gene: TRBJ2-3
D gene: TRBD2
V gene: TRBV12-3/TRBV12-4
CDR3 length: 16
CDR3 DNA: TGTGCCAGCACCTTGACTAGCGGGAAGAGCACAGATACGCAGTATTTT
CDR3 protein: CASTLTSGKSTDTQYF

clone size: many
J gene: TRBJ2-5
D gene: TRBD2
V gene: TRBV20-1
CDR3 length: 14
CDR3 DNA: TGCAGTGCTAGCCTAAGCGGGGGCAGTAAGACCCAGTACTTC
CDR3 protein: CSASLSGGSKTQYF

clone size: many
J gene: TRBJ2-1
D gene: -
V gene: TRBV6-5
CDR3 length: 15
CDR3 DNA: TGTGCCAGCAGTTACAGGGTAGCGGATGGCAATGAGCAGTTCTTC
CDR3 protein: CASSYRVADGNEQFF

clone size: many
J gene: TRBJ2-7
D gene: -
V gene: TRBV27
CDR3 length: 11
CDR3 DNA: TGTGCCAGCAGCTTAGGCAACGAGCAGTACTTC
CDR3 protein: CASSLGNEQYF

clone size: many
J gene: TRBJ2-3
D gene: TRBD2
V gene: TRBV12-3/TRBV12-4
CDR3 length: 14
CDR3 DNA: TGTGCCAGCAGGACTAGCGGGACCCCAGATACGCAGTATTTT
CDR3 protein: CASRTSGTPDTQYF

clone size: many
J gene: TRBJ2-3
D gene: -
V gene: TRBV4-2
CDR3 length: 14
CDR3 DNA: TGTGCCAGCCGGGGGGCGGGAGATCTGAATACGCAGTATTTT
CDR3 protein: CASRGAGDLNTQYF

clone size: many
J gene: TRBJ1-1
D gene: TRBD1
V gene: TRBV27
CDR3 length: 15
CDR3 DNA: TGTGCCAGCAGTCTCAGCAGGGGGCTGAACACTGAAGCTTTCTTT
CDR3 protein: CASSLSRGLNTEAFF

clone size: -
J gene: TRBJ2-5
D gene: -
V gene: TRBV6-2/TRBV6-3
CDR3 length: 13
CDR3 DNA: TGTGCCAGCAGTTACCAACAGGGTTTTACCCAGTACTTC
CDR3 protein: CASSYQQGFTQYF

clone size: many
J gene: TRBJ1-2
D gene: -
V gene: TRBV4-3
CDR3 length: 14
CDR3 DNA: TGCGCCAGCAGCCAATGGGTAGGGGCGGGTGGCTACACCTTC
CDR3 protein: CASSQWVGAGGYTF

clone size: many
J gene: TRBJ1-4
D gene: TRBD1
V gene: TRBV20-1
CDR3 length: 14
CDR3 DNA: TGCAGTGCTACGCAGGGGGGAACTAATGAAAAACTGTTTTTT
CDR3 protein: CSATQGGTNEKLFF

clone size: many
J gene: TRBJ2-1
D gene: -
V gene: TRBV29-1
CDR3 length: 11
CDR3 DNA: TGCAGTGCTTCAGGGGTCAATGAGCAGTTCTTC
CDR3 protein: CSASGVNEQFF

clone size: many
J gene: TRBJ1-1
D gene: -
V gene: TRBV10-3
CDR3 length: 14
CDR3 DNA: TGTGCCATCAGTGAGTCGGGAGGGGTCACTGAAGCTTTCTTT
CDR3 protein: CAISESGGVTEAFF

clone size: -
J gene: TRBJ2-5
D gene: -
V gene: TRBV10-3
CDR3 length: 16
CDR3 DNA: TGTGCCATCAGTGAGTCTGGGGGAGGTGGGGAAGAGACCCAGTACTTC
CDR3 protein: CAISESGGGGEETQYF

clone size: many
J gene: TRBJ1-1
D gene: -
V gene: TRBV20-1
CDR3 length: 11
CDR3 DNA: TGCAGTGCCGTAGGTCGTACTGAAGCTTTCTTT
CDR3 protein: CSAVGRTEAFF

clone size: many
J gene: TRBJ1-6
D gene: -
V gene: TRBV12-3/TRBV12-4
CDR3 length: 14
CDR3 DNA: TGTGCCAGCAGTCAGGGGAATGCCGGTTCACCCCTCCACTTT
CDR3 protein: CASSQGNAGSPLHF

clone size: many
J gene: TRBJ2-3
D gene: -
V gene: TRBV5-1
CDR3 length: 13
CDR3 DNA: TGCGCCAGCAGCTCCGGGGACACAGATACGCAGTATTTT
CDR3 protein: CASSSGDTDTQYF

clone size: many
J gene: TRBJ2-7
D gene: TRBD1
V gene: TRBV7-9
CDR3 length: 14
CDR3 DNA: TGTGCCAGCAGCTTAGGGGGGACAGGGGGCGAGCAGTACTTC
CDR3 protein: CASSLGGTGGEQYF

clone size: many
J gene: TRBJ1-1
D gene: -
V gene: TRBV5-1
CDR3 length: 12
CDR3 DNA: TGCGCCAGCAGCTTGGAGGGGGATTCGGCTTTCTTT
CDR3 protein: CASSLEGDSAFF

clone size: many
J gene: TRBJ2-3
D gene: -
V gene: TRBV2
CDR3 length: 14
CDR3 DNA: TGTGCCAGCAGGATCGCCGGGAGAACAGATACGCAGTATTTT
CDR3 protein: CASRIAGRTDTQYF

clone size: many
J gene: TRBJ1-6
D gene: TRBD1
V gene: TRBV6-1
CDR3 length: 15
CDR3 DNA: TGTGCCAGCAGCCCAGGGGGACCGACCAATTCACCCCTCCACTTT
CDR3 protein: CASSPGGPTNSPLHF

clone size: many
J gene: TRBJ2-5
D gene: TRBD1
V gene: TRBV5-1
CDR3 length: 14
CDR3 DNA: TGCGCCAGCAGGTATCGACAGGGGGGCGAGACCCAGTACTTC
CDR3 protein: CASRYRQGGETQYF

clone size: many
J gene: TRBJ1-4
D gene: TRBD1
V gene: TRBV7-9
CDR3 length: 17
CDR3 DNA: TGTGCCAGCAGCATATGGACAGGGGGGCGGACTAATGAAAAACTGTTTTTT
CDR3 protein: CASSIWTGGRTNEKLFF

clone size: many
J gene: TRBJ2-2
D gene: -
V gene: TRBV25-1
CDR3 length: 14
CDR3 DNA: TGTGCCAGCAGTCCCCCCCCCGCGAGCGGGGAGCTGTTTTTT
CDR3 protein: CASSPPPASGELFF

clone size: many
J gene: TRBJ1-2
D gene: -
V gene: TRBV7-2
CDR3 length: 15
CDR3 DNA: TGTGCCAGCAGCTTGGTCGCAGGGTTAGGCTATGGCTACACCTTC
CDR3 protein: CASSLVAGLGYGYTF

clone size: few
J gene: TRBJ2-5
D gene: -
V gene: TRBV6-6
CDR3 length: 12
CDR3 DNA: TGTGCCACTTCCCCGTACCAAGAGACCCAGTACTTC
CDR3 protein: CATSPYQETQYF